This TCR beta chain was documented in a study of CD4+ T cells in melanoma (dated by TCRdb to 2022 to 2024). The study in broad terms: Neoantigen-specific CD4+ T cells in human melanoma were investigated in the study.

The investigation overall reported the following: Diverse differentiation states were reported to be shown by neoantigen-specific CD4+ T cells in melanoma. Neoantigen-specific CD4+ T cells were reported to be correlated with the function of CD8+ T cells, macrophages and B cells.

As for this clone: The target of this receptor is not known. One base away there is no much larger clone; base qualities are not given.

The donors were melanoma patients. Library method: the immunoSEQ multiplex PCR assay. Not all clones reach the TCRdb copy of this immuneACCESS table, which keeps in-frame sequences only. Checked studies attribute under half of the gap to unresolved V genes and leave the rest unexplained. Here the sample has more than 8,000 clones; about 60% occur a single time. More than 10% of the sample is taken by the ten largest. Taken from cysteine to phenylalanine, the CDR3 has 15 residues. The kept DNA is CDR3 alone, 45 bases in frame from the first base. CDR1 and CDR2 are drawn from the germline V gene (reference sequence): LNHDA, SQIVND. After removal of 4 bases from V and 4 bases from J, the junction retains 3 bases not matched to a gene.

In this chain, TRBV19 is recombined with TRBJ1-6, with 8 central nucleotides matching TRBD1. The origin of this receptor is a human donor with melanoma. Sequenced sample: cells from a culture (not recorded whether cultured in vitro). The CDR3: CASSTGQVYNSPLHF. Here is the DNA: TGTGCCAGTAGTACGGGACAGGTATATAATTCACCCCTCCACTTT. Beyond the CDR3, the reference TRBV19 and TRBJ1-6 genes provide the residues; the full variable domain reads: DGGITQSPKYLFRKEGQNVTLSCEQNLNHDAMYWYRQDPGQGLRLIYYSQIVNDFQKGDIAEGYSVSREKKESFPLTVTSAQKNPTAFYLCASSTGQVYNSPLHFGNGTRLTVT.